This record looks at one TCR beta chain sequence and its context. The sample belongs to a study of blood T cell repertoires in COVID-19. Germline assignment: CDR1 SGHVS and CDR2 FQNEAQ. This CDR3 is built from 15 residues. V was pared by 1 base and J by 3 bases, with 11 bases between. TCRdb's table, derived via immunoSEQ multiplex PCR, lists solely in-frame clones and lacks some. Of some 96,000 clones listed, around 88% are singletons. The rearrangement links TRBV7-8 to TRBJ2-3; TRBD1 is a possible D gene (6 bases). The TCR was taken from an elderly man with acute or convalescent COVID-19. Sequencing input: peripheral blood. CDR3: CASSLVRQGTDTQYF. The DNA for the CDR3 is TGTGCCAGCAGCTTAGTAAGGCAGGGGACAGATACGCAGTATTTT.